The rows below give T cell receptor beta chains drawn from one sample of a study of control samples from healthy donors and cancer patients. Only in-frame clones appear in the TCRdb table, and some are missing; sequencing was by immunoSEQ multiplex PCR. Of about 180,000 clones detected, roughly 94% appear once; the ten largest clones hold around 1.3%. The specimen was blood. The receptor source for this set is a woman aged 18-29 years in good health. Both conserved end residues are part of each CDR3. Size values are once, few and many counts, or a class for expanded clones, and some rows have none.

clone size: -
J gene: TRBJ2-2
V gene: TRBV7-6
CDR3 protein: CASSPGDSGYTGELFF

clone size: -
J gene: TRBJ2-1
V gene: TRBV7-3
CDR3 protein: CASSSPSGKRREQFF

clone size: once
J gene: TRBJ2-3
V gene: TRBV10-2
CDR3 protein: CASNGQTTDTQYF

clone size: -
J gene: TRBJ1-2
V gene: TRBV7-2
CDR3 protein: CASSLVKKGPYGYTF

clone size: -
J gene: TRBJ1-5
V gene: TRBV28
CDR3 protein: CASSTPQGHFGQPQHF

clone size: -
J gene: TRBJ2-5
V gene: TRBV20-1
CDR3 protein: CSASTRGFQETQYF

clone size: once
J gene: TRBJ1-2
V gene: TRBV12-3/TRBV12-4
CDR3 protein: CASSPSPAYGYTF

clone size: -
J gene: TRBJ1-4
V gene: TRBV4-2
CDR3 protein: CASSQDQQKRMHEKLFF

clone size: -
J gene: TRBJ1-1
V gene: TRBV5-1
CDR3 protein: CASSSRTGLGTEAFF

clone size: -
J gene: TRBJ1-6
V gene: TRBV18
CDR3 protein: CASSPAGLVGNSPLHF

clone size: -
J gene: TRBJ2-1
V gene: TRBV6-6
CDR3 protein: CASSPRQGAKYNEQFF

clone size: -
J gene: TRBJ1-2
V gene: TRBV12-5
CDR3 protein: CASGLVAGMTGYTF

clone size: -
J gene: TRBJ2-3
V gene: TRBV5-7
CDR3 protein: CASSLICGVGSPTDTQYF

clone size: -
J gene: TRBJ1-1
V gene: TRBV6-6
CDR3 protein: CASSPPGTGGYTEAFF

clone size: -
J gene: TRBJ2-7
V gene: TRBV11-3
CDR3 protein: CASSLAGGSSYEQYF

clone size: -
J gene: TRBJ2-7
V gene: TRBV3-1/TRBV3-2
CDR3 protein: CASSQNSGSQSYEQYF

clone size: -
J gene: TRBJ1-2
V gene: TRBV15
CDR3 protein: CATSRDRRGYTF

clone size: -
J gene: TRBJ2-3
V gene: TRBV15
CDR3 protein: CATSTGPISTDTQYF

clone size: -
J gene: TRBJ2-5
V gene: TRBV7-2
CDR3 protein: CASSLRLGLAGGGETQYF

clone size: -
J gene: TRBJ1-3
V gene: TRBV28
CDR3 protein: CASTGVSGNTIYF

clone size: -
J gene: TRBJ2-5
V gene: TRBV5-4
CDR3 protein: CASSRRGPQETQYF

clone size: -
J gene: TRBJ1-2
V gene: TRBV7-9
CDR3 protein: CASSSGPGYGYTF

clone size: -
J gene: TRBJ1-2
V gene: TRBV7-8
CDR3 protein: CASSLDHRAYGYTF

clone size: -
J gene: TRBJ1-4
V gene: TRBV2
CDR3 protein: CASSETSARSEKLFF

clone size: -
J gene: TRBJ1-2
V gene: TRBV7-2
CDR3 protein: CASSLGVRGYYGYTF

clone size: few
J gene: TRBJ1-1
V gene: TRBV7-9
CDR3 protein: CASSSIWRPNTEAFF

clone size: -
J gene: TRBJ2-5
V gene: TRBV7-9
CDR3 protein: CASRPGTAQETQYF